This T cell receptor beta chain was profiled in a study of blood T cell repertoires in COVID-19. Study as a whole: Material from acute and convalescent COVID-19 was sourced from the United States, Italy and Spain.

The Seattle patients, enrolled during active infection, were followed longitudinally. Original processing notes: Amplification from reference gene primers served as the basis for estimated nucleated cell counts. Here immunoSEQ multiplex PCR was the method, and the copy in TCRdb shows in-frame clones only, minus some. V and J calls and clone size are as listed in that table; D and trimming were resolved from the DNA. The repertoire holds approximately 300,000 clones, with around 90% as singletons. Germline CDR1 and CDR2: MNHEY and SMNVEV (reference sequence). The CDR3 spans 12 residues. Trimming stripped 2 bases from V and 15 bases from J, with 14 bases between.

This TCR was recovered from a woman in her forties with COVID-19, enrolled during active disease. What was sequenced was peripheral blood. The genes are TRBV27 and TRBJ2-1; a possible D gene is TRBD1 (6 bases). CDR3 sequence (DNA): TGTGCCAGCAGTTTAGTGGGGGCCCCTTTGTTCTTC. Encoded protein: CASSLVGAPLFF.